This T cell receptor (beta chain) was identified in a study of graft-versus-host responses after intestinal transplantation (TCRdb year 2021). General notes on the study: The transplants that recipients got were multivisceral, liver-intestinal, or isolated intestinal. After intestinal transplantation, graft-versus-host and host-versus-graft alloreactive T cell clones in the graft, circulation and bone marrow were tracked using bulk TCR-beta CDR3 sequencing. Alloreactive clones were identified by sequencing pre-transplant mixed lymphocyte reaction products and comparing them with unstimulated pre-transplant donor and recipient T cells. Samples from three later patients were sequenced in-house on an Illumina MiSeq with MiXCR processing rather than by the commercial service. Every recipient was given anti-thymocyte globulin induction, then maintenance tacrolimus and steroids for approximately 3 years. A cohort of about two dozen intestinal transplant recipients, including one retransplant, was enrolled, and a few patients lacking pretransplant specimens were excluded. A peak of at least 4% donor T cells among recipient peripheral blood mononuclear cells was the definition used for donor T cell macrochimerism. What the work shows at the level of the full study, not this receptor alone: In patients with donor T cell macrochimerism, the allografts had high GvH to HvG T cell clonal ratios. GvH clones were detected in recipient bone marrow, and some appeared earlier in ileal mucosa or blood, consistent with an intestinal mucosal origin. Early after transplant, peak levels of circulating GvH clones were associated with declines in HvG clones. The conclusions were limited by the relatively low number and heterogeneity of the intestinal transplant patients.

Libraries were prepared through the immunoSEQ multiplex PCR assay. In most patients, genomic DNA was isolated using the Qiagen DNeasy Blood and Tissue Kit and sent frozen to Adaptive Biotechnologies for TCR sequencing. Adaptive Biotechnologies carried out high-throughput TCR-beta CDR3 sequencing of genomic DNA for most patients. The study's own analysis went as follows. TCR sequencing data for around 20 patients were retrieved from Adaptive's ImmunoSEQ software; three other patients were processed with MiXCR and VDJtools. To correct CD4 versus CD8 sorting errors, any sequence found in both subsets at a frequency ratio below 5:1 was removed. Because the origin of CDR3 nucleotide sequences shared between donor and recipient could not be assigned, those sequences were removed. To count as alloreactive, a clone needed at least 2-fold expansion over unstimulated cells and a minimum CFSE-low frequency of 0.002% (template counts) or 0.001% (read counts). Clones were considered mappable if detected in sequenced pre-transplant spleen, lymph node, or MLR CFSE-low populations of the donor or recipient. The cumulative frequency of alloreactive clones was calculated as a percentage of all sequences, weighted by copy number. The immuneACCESS repertoire file appears here via TCRdb, limited to in-frame rearrangements. These files lack a portion of the clones; in checked studies, under half of the deficit traces to unresolved V genes, and the cause of the others is not known. That table furnishes V, J and clone size, whereas the DNA furnished D and trimming. The sample has about 99,000 clones on record, under 95% of them singletons. The ten largest clonotypes hold around 1% of the sample.

Concerning this clone itself: The antigen it recognizes is unknown. One base away there is no much larger clone; base qualities are not given.

The time point label, as the study defines it: cells obtained before transplantation from donor or recipient. CD3+CD4+ and CD3+CD8+ populations were FACS-sorted from unstimulated pre-transplant donor and recipient cells taken from spleen or lymph nodes. The sample was unstimulated CD8+ T cells sorted from spleen or lymph node cells, taken before intestinal transplant. This receptor was identified in a human donor who received an intestinal transplant.

The CDR3 region reads CASSYSIGTRTEAFF. The DNA sequence is TGTGCCAGCAGTTACTCGATAGGGACACGCACTGAAGCTTTCTTT. The sequence joins TRBV6-6 to TRBJ1-1; a tentative D call is TRBD1 (6 bases match). The trim is 0 bases for V and 4 bases for J, with a gap of 12 bases between the germline ends. The germline V gene (reference sequence) provides CDR1 MNHNY and CDR2 SVGAGI. Taken from cysteine to phenylalanine, the CDR3 has 15 residues. Only CDR3 DNA is held: 45 bases, read in frame from base 1.